The 13 T cell receptor beta chains below come from one sample, sequenced in a study of blood T cell repertoires in COVID-19. The data were produced by immunoSEQ multiplex PCR, yet TCRdb's version contains in-frame clones alone and is incomplete. The sample lists over 130,000 clones, approximately 80% occurring once. Material for sequencing was PBMCs or T cells enriched from blood (not recorded which). Receptors were obtained from a woman under 30 who had been exposed to COVID-19.

The chain couples TRBV27 to TRBJ2-7, with 10 bases aligning to TRBD2. CDR3 length: 15 amino acids. The V and J ends lost 6 bases and 3 bases, in that order; junction bases with no gene match: 8. Germline CDR1 and CDR2: MNHEY and SMNVEV (reference sequence). CDR3 bases: TGTGCCAGCAGCCAAGGCCGACTAGCGGGCTACGAGCAGTACTTC. This gives the protein CASSQGRLAGYEQYF.

The chain has TRBV30 and TRBJ1-2; no clear D. This CDR3 has 12 amino acids. V was pared by 0 bases and J by 5 bases, with 7 bases between. CDR1 is GTSNPN, CDR2 SVGIG, per germline (reference sequence). CDR3 bases: TGTGCCTGGAGTGTATCTGAGTATGGCTACACCTTC. It specifies CAWSVSEYGYTF. Full variable domain (missing parts from reference TRBV30 and TRBJ1-2): SQTIHQWPATLVQPVGSPLSLECTVEGTSNPNLYWYRQAAGRGLQLLFYSVGIGQISSEVPQNLSASRPQDRQFILSSKKLLLSDSGFYLCAWSVSEYGYTFGSGTRLTVV.

This chain uses TRBV2 with TRBJ2-1; no clear D. Germline V CDR1 and CDR2: SNHLY, FYNNEI. Trimming shortened V by 3 bases and J by 4 bases, and 10 bases separated the two germline ends. There are 14 residues in the CDR3. The CDR3 here is CASSDRIFYNEQFF. CDR3 DNA sequence: TGTGCCAGCAGTGACCGTATTTTTTACAATGAGCAGTTCTTC.

The chain uses TRBV19 and TRBJ1-5, with 7 bases fitting TRBD1. CDR1 and CDR2 (germline): LNHDA, SQIVND (reference sequence). The length of the CDR3 is 15 residues. V dropped 3 bases and J dropped 3; count of bases not matched to a gene: 5. This chain's CDR3 is CASSMGGTDNQPQHF. CDR3 DNA sequence: TGTGCCAGTAGTATGGGCGGGACAGACAATCAGCCCCAGCATTTT.

The CDR3 DNA sequence: TGTGCCTTCGGACAGGGAGGTAGCCCCTATAATTCACCCCTCCACTTT. Translated, it gives CAFGQGGSPYNSPLHF. The chain carries TRBV30 and TRBJ1-6, with 8 positions matching TRBD1. The germline V gene encodes CDR1 GTSNPN and CDR2 SVGIG (reference sequence). V lost 7 bases, J lost 2 bases, and 10 bases stayed unmatched. CDR3 size: 16 residues.

This clone turned up a few times. J is TRBJ2-2 and V is TRBV7-9; TRBD1 might be the D (6 bases). Trimming removed 4 bases at V and 0 bases at J, with 9 bases between. Germline V lookup: CDR1 SEHNR, CDR2 FQNEAQ (reference sequence). The CDR3 is 15 residues long. The CDR3 is CASSSRQANTGELFF. The CDR3 DNA reads TGTGCCAGCAGCTCGAGACAGGCGAACACCGGGGAGCTGTTTTTT.

The chain combines TRBV2 with TRBJ2-3; unclear D gene. The CDR3 contains 14 residues. The germline V gene has CDR1 SNHLY and CDR2 FYNNEI. Trimming took 4 bases from V and 0 from J, leaving 8 bases between them. CDR3 DNA: TGTGCCAGCAGTGTAAGCCCTAGCACAGATACGCAGTATTTT. This translates into CASSVSPSTDTQYF.

The V and J genes are TRBV11-3 and TRBJ1-3; 7 bases fit TRBD1. CDR3 length: 14 amino acids. Trimming removed 5 bases from V and 2 bases from J; junction bases left unmatched: 3. Germline-derived CDR1 and CDR2 are SGHNT and YENEEA. The CDR3 region has the DNA TGTGCCAGCAGCGTCGGGACAGCTGGAAACACCATATATTTT. As protein: CASSVGTAGNTIYF.

The gene calls are TRBV7-2 and TRBJ1-1, with 7 bases that match TRBD1. Germline CDR1 SGHTA, CDR2 FQGNSA. The CDR3 covers 16 residues. The V gene end was trimmed by 3 bases and the J gene end by 1 base; junction bases not matched to a gene: 8. The CDR3 loop is CASSFQTGLGNTEAFF. Here the CDR3 DNA reads TGTGCCAGCAGCTTTCAGACAGGGCTAGGGAACACTGAAGCTTTCTTT. The complete variable domain, with remaining parts taken from reference TRBV7-2 and TRBJ1-1, reads GAGVSQSPSNKVTEKGKDVELRCDPISGHTALYWYRQSLGQGLEFLIYFQGNSAPDKSGLPSDRFSAERTGGSVSTLTIQRTQQEDSAVYLCASSFQTGLGNTEAFFGQGTRLTVV.

The chain is built from TRBV11-2 and TRBJ2-5; 8 bases fit TRBD1. Trimming cost V 4 bases and J 1 base; bases outside gene matches: 2. Germline V gene sequence: CDR1 SGHAT, CDR2 FQNNGV. The CDR3 runs 14 residues. CDR3 amino acids: CASSYQGAQETQYF. CDR3 nucleotides: TGTGCCAGCAGCTACCAGGGGGCCCAAGAGACCCAGTACTTC.

The genes are TRBV7-8 and TRBJ2-7, with D tentatively TRBD1 (6 bases). The CDR3 consists of 15 residues. Between the trimmed V and J ends, which lost 3 bases and 4 bases, there was a span of 16 bases. Germline CDR1 and CDR2: SGHVS and FQNEAQ. This chain's CDR3 is CASSFAPPGAYEQYF. CDR3 sequence (DNA): TGTGCCAGCAGCTTTGCGCCCCCAGGGGCTTACGAGCAGTACTTC.

The chain is built from TRBV7-9 and TRBJ2-7; D gene unclear. V lost 4 bases and J 2 bases, leaving 3 bases between the germline ends. The CDR3 is 11 amino acids. CDR1 and CDR2 (germline): SEHNR, FQNEAQ (reference sequence). The CDR3 here is CASSSTYEQYF. DNA of the CDR3: TGTGCCAGCAGCTCAACCTACGAGCAGTACTTC.

This chain joins TRBV7-2 and TRBJ2-1, with unresolved D. In germline, CDR1 is SGHTA, CDR2 FQGNSA. The CDR3 contains 13 residues. V was cut by 0 bases and J by 9 bases, with 9 bases left in between. CDR3 in DNA: TGTGCCAGCAGCTTAGCGAGGAGTTTTGAGCAGTTCTTC. Amino acids: CASSLARSFEQFF.